This is a list of T cell receptor beta chains from one sample in a study of cytotoxic CD8 clonotypes in ibrutinib-treated CLL. Clones were read by immunoSEQ multiplex PCR, and TCRdb kept only the in-frame ones, dropping some. This sample yields 140,000 to 150,000 clones, of which 75% to 80% are seen a single time; 4.5% to 6.5% belongs to the top ten. This specimen was PBMCs, taken after 24 months of ibrutinib treatment. These receptors all stem from a human donor with chronic lymphocytic leukemia. Both conserved end residues are part of each CDR3. The order of the fields is clone size, J gene, D gene, V gene, CDR3 DNA, CDR3 protein. The D gene is left open where the match is weak. For some rows the clone size is stated as once, few or many, or as a class when expanded; others skip it.

. TRBJ2-2 . TRBV15 TGTGCCACCAGCAGAGATCTGGCGGCTGCGAACACCGGGGAGCTGTTTTTT CATSRDLAAANTGELFF
once TRBJ1-6 . TRBV5-1 TGCGCCAGCACCCTAGCCGGAGGTTATAATTCACCCCTCCACTTT CASTLAGGYNSPLHF
. TRBJ1-3 TRBD1 TRBV6-5 TGTGCCAGCAGGAGGGGGACAGTACTGGGAAACACCATATATTTT CASRRGTVLGNTIYF
once TRBJ2-3 . TRBV11-3 TGTGCCAGCAGCCTCGGGTGGGCAGATACGCAGTATTTT CASSLGWADTQYF
. TRBJ1-3 TRBD1 TRBV4-2 TGTGCCAGCAGCCCAGAGACCCGGGACAGCTCTGGAAACACCATATATTTT CASSPETRDSSGNTIYF
. TRBJ1-3 . TRBV5-5 TGTGCCAGCAGCTTGTGGGGGGGCACTGGAAACACCATATATTTT CASSLWGGTGNTIYF
. TRBJ2-7 . TRBV18 TGTGCCAGCTCACCCACGAAGCCCCTGTACGAGCAGTACTTC CASSPTKPLYEQYF
. TRBJ2-1 . TRBV18 TGTGCCAGCTCATTGGTCCTAGCGAGTGGTAATGAGCAGTTCTTC CASSLVLASGNEQFF
once TRBJ2-2 . TRBV7-6 TGTGCCAGCAGCTTGGGGGCAGGCGGGGAGCTGTTTTTT CASSLGAGGELFF
. TRBJ2-1 . TRBV9 TGTGCCAGCAGCGTAGGCGGAGGGAGAAAGAACTACAATGAGCAGTTCTTC CASSVGGGRKNYNEQFF
. TRBJ1-1 . TRBV10-3 TGTGCCATCAGTGAGCTGGTCGGAGCGAACACTGAAGCTTTCTTT CAISELVGANTEAFF
. TRBJ2-3 . TRBV30 TGTGCCTGGAGTGTATCGGATACGCAGTATTTT CAWSVSDTQYF
. TRBJ1-1 . TRBV6-5 TGTGCCAGCAGTTACAGGGTAGGGTACACTGAAGCTTTCTTT CASSYRVGYTEAFF
. TRBJ2-4 TRBD2 TRBV4-3 TGCGCCAGCAGCCAAGTTGGCGGGAGGGTCCAAAACATTCAGTACTTC CASSQVGGRVQNIQYF
. TRBJ2-3 . TRBV27 TGTGCCAGCAGTTTACTGGGATTTCCTAGCACAGATACGCAGTATTTT CASSLLGFPSTDTQYF
. TRBJ2-3 TRBD2 TRBV10-3 TGTGCCATCGGCACTAGCGGCTTCACAGATACGCAGTATTTT CAIGTSGFTDTQYF
. TRBJ1-4 . TRBV29-1 TGCAGCGCGTCGGACAGTAATGAAAAACTGTTTTTT CSASDSNEKLFF
few TRBJ1-1 TRBD1 TRBV6-5 TGTGCCAGCACCCCCGGGACAGTCACTGAAGCTTTCTTT CASTPGTVTEAFF
. TRBJ2-5 . TRBV5-8 TGTGCCAGCAGCTTGGACGGACGGGAGACCCAGTACTTC CASSLDGRETQYF
. TRBJ1-1 . TRBV2 TGTGCCAGCAGGGCGGACAGCATGAACACTGAAGCTTTCTTT CASRADSMNTEAFF
. TRBJ2-3 . TRBV7-3 TGTGCCAGCAGCTTAGGAGCACTGGGGCTTGGAGCCACGAACACAGATACGCAGTATTTT CASSLGALGLGATNTDTQYF
. TRBJ2-7 . TRBV6-5 TGTGCCAGCAGCCCCCCTGGCCAATCCTACGAGCAGTACTTC CASSPPGQSYEQYF
. TRBJ1-2 . TRBV27 TGTGCCAGCAGTTTGCAGGGTCGCGGCTACACCTTC CASSLQGRGYTF
. TRBJ2-5 . TRBV5-8 TGTGCCAGCAGCTTTGGCTCCTCAGAGACCCAGTACTTC CASSFGSSETQYF
. TRBJ2-7 . TRBV18 TGTGCCAGCTCACCGGGACCGGCCAGGGAGCAGTACTTC CASSPGPAREQYF
. TRBJ2-5 . TRBV9 TGTGCCAGCAGCGTAGGCCCTTCCGCTGGCCGCTCCATGGAGACCCAGTACTTC CASSVGPSAGRSMETQYF
medium-sized TRBJ2-7 TRBD1 TRBV5-6 TGTGCCAGCAGCTTGGGACAGGGGAGACCCCAGTACTTC CASSLGQGRPQYF
. TRBJ2-1 TRBD2 TRBV7-2 TGTGCCAGCAGCGCCCCGGGACTACCCTTGGGCGAGCAGTTCTTC CASSAPGLPLGEQFF